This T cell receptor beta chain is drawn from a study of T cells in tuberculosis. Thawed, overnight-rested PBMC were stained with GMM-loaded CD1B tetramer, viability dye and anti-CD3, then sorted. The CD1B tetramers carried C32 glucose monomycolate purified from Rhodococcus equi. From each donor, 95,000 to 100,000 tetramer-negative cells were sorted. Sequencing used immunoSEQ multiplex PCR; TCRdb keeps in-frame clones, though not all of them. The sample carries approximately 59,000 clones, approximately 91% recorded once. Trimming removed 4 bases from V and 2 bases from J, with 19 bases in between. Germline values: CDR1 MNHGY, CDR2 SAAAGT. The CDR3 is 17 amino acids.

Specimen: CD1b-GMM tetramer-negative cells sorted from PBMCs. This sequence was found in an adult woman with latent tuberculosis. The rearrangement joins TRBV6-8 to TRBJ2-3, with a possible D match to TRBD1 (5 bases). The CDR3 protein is CASSSGRKGNVTDTQYF. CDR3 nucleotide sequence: TGTGCCAGCAGTTCCGGACGGAAGGGGAATGTCACAGATACGCAGTATTTT.